The 27 T cell receptor beta chains given below trace back to one sample, sequenced in a study of shared clonotypes between healthy human individuals. Sequencing used immunoSEQ multiplex PCR; TCRdb keeps in-frame clones, though not all of them. The sample lists 2 million to 2.5 million clones, around 95% occurring once. The sample taken for sequencing was naive CD4+ T cells sorted from blood. Subset defined: CD45RA+ positively selected. The receptors come from a man aged 18 to 35 in good health.

To note about this clone: Other DNA sequences in the same sample also yield this CDR3. The rearrangement joins TRBV6-5 to TRBJ2-3; 11 bases line up with TRBD2. Germline-derived CDR1 and CDR2 are MNHEY and SVGAGI. Unmatched junction bases numbered 4, after V lost 5 bases and J lost 3 bases. The length of the CDR3 is 15 residues. The CDR3 is CASSRLAGGTDTQYF. CDR3 bases: TGTGCCAGCAGTCGGCTAGCGGGAGGAACAGATACGCAGTATTTT.

The rearrangement joins TRBV9 to TRBJ2-3; unclear D gene. The ends were cut back, 3 bases at V and 0 bases at J, with 8 bases in the middle. The CDR3 is made up of 14 amino acids. The germline V gene encodes CDR1 SGDLS and CDR2 YYNGEE. In DNA form, the CDR3 reads TGTGCCAGCAGCGCCCAAACTAGCACAGATACGCAGTATTTT. It translates to CASSAQTSTDTQYF.

The chain joins TRBV13 to TRBJ1-1; 9 bases are a match to TRBD1. Looked up from germline, CDR1 is PRHDT and CDR2 is FYEKMQ (reference sequence). The CDR3 is made up of 14 amino acids. J gave up 6 bases and V 6 bases, and 8 bases lay outside the gene matches. The CDR3 bases are TGTGCCAGCAGGAAACAGGGGGCGCGGGCTGAAGCTTTCTTT. As protein: CASRKQGARAEAFF. The entire variable domain, with the rest obtained from reference TRBV13 and TRBJ1-1, is as follows: AAGVIQSPRHLIKEKRETATLKCYPIPRHDTVYWYQQGPGQDPQFLISFYEKMQSDKGSIPDRFSAQQFSDYHSELNMSSLELGDSALYFCASRKQGARAEAFFGQGTRLTVV.

The V call is TRBV5-3, the J call TRBJ2-6; D might be TRBD2 (6 bases). TRBV5-3 is flagged as an ORF with uncertain function. Trimming removed 10 bases at V and 0 bases at J, with 17 bases between. This CDR3 is 16 amino acids long. The CDR3 coding sequence is TGTGCCTCATGGAGGGGCAGGACCTCTGGGGCCAACGTCCTGACTTTC. Translating gives CASWRGRTSGANVLTF.

V and J are TRBV19 and TRBJ2-5; D might be TRBD1 or TRBD2, each matching 6 bases. In germline, CDR1 is LNHDA, CDR2 SQIVND (reference sequence). The CDR3 sequence is 16 residues long. Trimming pared 1 base from V and 2 bases from J, leaving 14 bases between. The CDR3 DNA is TGTGCCAGTAGTATAGTAACAGGGAGGCCGCAAGAGACCCAGTACTTC. This encodes CASSIVTGRPQETQYF.

In DNA, the CDR3 is TGTGCCAGCAGCTCCCGGGACACCAAAGAGACCCAGTACTTC. It translates to CASSSRDTKETQYF. The chain links TRBV5-6 to TRBJ2-5; tentative D call: TRBD1 (6 bases). This CDR3 spans 14 amino acids. Looked up from germline, CDR1 is SGHDT and CDR2 is YYEEEE. V lost 3 bases, J lost 3 bases, and 12 bases lay in between. The whole variable domain, remainder taken from reference TRBV5-6 and TRBJ2-5, is DAGVTQSPTHLIKTRGQQVTLRCSPKSGHDTVSWYQQALGQGPQFIFQYYEEEERQRGNFPDRFSGHQFPNYSSELNVNALLLGDSALYLCASSSRDTKETQYFGPGTRLLVL.

The chain links TRBV10-3 to TRBJ2-5; a possible D gene is TRBD1 (5 bases). Trimming shortened V by 2 bases and J by 0 bases, and 13 bases separated the two germline ends. This CDR3 has 16 amino acids. The germline gives CDR1 ENHRY, CDR2 SYGVKD. The CDR3 loop is CAISEASQGHQETQYF. DNA for the CDR3: TGTGCCATCAGTGAGGCTAGTCAGGGCCACCAAGAGACCCAGTACTTC.

The chain uses TRBV6-4 and TRBJ2-1; TRBD2 matches 10 bases. Germline V gene lookup returns CDR1 MRHNA and CDR2 SNTAGT. The J segment lost 5 bases and the V segment lost 6 bases, leaving 4 bases of the junction unmatched. The CDR3 is 14 residues long. CDR3 sequence: CASSTSGDHNEQFF. CDR3 sequence (DNA): TGTGCCAGCAGCACTAGCGGGGATCACAATGAGCAGTTCTTC.

The V and J genes are TRBV28 and TRBJ1-5; D call uncertain. Germline CDR1 and CDR2: MDHEN and SYDVKM. This CDR3 has 14 amino acids. The ends were cut back, 3 bases at V and 1 base at J, with 7 bases in the middle. CDR3: CASSFPLSNQPQHF. The DNA of the CDR3 is TGTGCCAGCAGTTTCCCCTTAAGCAATCAGCCCCAGCATTTT.

The chain joins TRBV6-1 to TRBJ2-3; 9 bases fit TRBD2. The CDR3 is made up of 14 amino acids. The V segment lost 7 bases and the J segment 6 bases; nucleotides outside the gene matches: 8. Germline V CDR1 and CDR2: MNHNS, SASEGT. CDR3 loop: CASKSGGSGDTQYF. CDR3 nucleotide sequence: TGTGCCAGCAAGAGCGGGGGGTCTGGCGATACGCAGTATTTT.

Worth noting for this clone: This CDR3 is also generated by other DNA sequences in the sample. V is TRBV18 and J is TRBJ1-4; D gene uncertain. V was cut by 3 bases and J by 0 bases, with 5 bases left in between. Germline CDR1 reads KGHSH; CDR2 reads LQKENI. This CDR3 has 14 residues. CDR3 sequence: CASSPGTTNEKLFF. CDR3 nucleotide sequence: TGTGCCAGCTCACCCGGGACAACTAATGAAAAACTGTTTTTT.

V gene TRBV11-1 combines with J gene TRBJ2-6, with 8 bases that match TRBD1. The CDR3 has 17 amino acids. Germline V CDR1 and CDR2: SGHAT, FQDESV (reference sequence). V was clipped by 2 bases and J by 4 bases; unmatched bases: 7. CDR3 DNA sequence: TGTGCCAGCAGCTTAAGAATGACAGGGGTCGGGGCCAACGTCCTGACTTTC. Its protein is CASSLRMTGVGANVLTF.

The gene calls are TRBV5-4 and TRBJ1-6; D call uncertain. CDR3 size: 15 residues. Trimming cost V 3 bases and J 2 bases, with 9 bases left between them. Looked up from germline, CDR1 is SGHNT and CDR2 is YYREEE (reference sequence). Written as DNA, the CDR3 is TGTGCCAGCAGCTCCCCCGGGACCTATAATTCACCCCTCCACTTT. Amino acids: CASSSPGTYNSPLHF.

CDR3 nucleotide sequence: TGTGCCAGCTCACTCCTCAATGAGCAGTTCTTC. This encodes CASSLLNEQFF. The V call is TRBV18, the J call TRBJ2-1, with D uncertain. Trimming pared 4 bases from V and 6 bases from J, leaving 4 bases between. The CDR3 consists of 11 residues. CDR1 is KGHSH, CDR2 LQKENI, per germline.

The V and J genes are TRBV18 and TRBJ2-1; D is tentatively TRBD1 or TRBD2 (6 bases each). V dropped 2 bases and J dropped 0 bases, with 20 bases sitting between them. This CDR3 region has 19 residues. The V gene's germline CDR1 is KGHSH and CDR2 LQKENI. CDR3 DNA sequence: TGTGCCAGCTCACCATTTACCGGGGGCGAGGGAAGCTCCTACAATGAGCAGTTCTTC. Translating gives CASSPFTGGEGSSYNEQFF. Complete variable domain (other parts from reference TRBV18 and TRBJ2-1): NAGVMQNPRHLVRRRGQEARLRCSPMKGHSHVYWYRQLPEEGLKFMVYLQKENIIDESGMPKERFSAEFPKEGPSILRIQQVVRGDSAAYFCASSPFTGGEGSSYNEQFFGPGTRLTVL.

The rearrangement uses TRBV5-1 and TRBJ1-3; no definite D call. This CDR3 region has 14 residues. V dropped 1 base and J dropped 2 bases, with 7 bases sitting between them. Per germline, CDR1 SGHRS and CDR2 YFSETQ. CDR3 sequence (DNA): TGCGCCAGCAGCTTGAGCACTGCTGGAAACACCATATATTTT. Its translation is CASSLSTAGNTIYF.

This sequence joins TRBV5-1 and TRBJ1-1; D is unresolved. V lost 4 bases and J lost 0, with 10 bases in between. CDR3 length equals 14 residues. The germline gives CDR1 SGHRS, CDR2 YFSETQ. CDR3 loop: CASSPQALNTEAFF. In nucleotides, the CDR3 is TGCGCCAGCAGCCCGCAGGCGTTGAACACTGAAGCTTTCTTT.

This chain links TRBV5-4 with TRBJ2-7; D is unresolved. V lost 0 bases to trimming and J lost 0 bases, with 7 bases between them. The V gene's germline CDR1 is SGHNT and CDR2 YYREEE (reference sequence). This CDR3 is built from 14 residues. The CDR3 DNA is TGTGCCAGCAGCTTGGATGGGATCTCCTACGAGCAGTACTTC. Its protein product is CASSLDGISYEQYF.

The CDR3 DNA reads TGTGCCAGCAGCTTGGAATTGAGGGAAAATTATCAGCCCCAGCATTTT. The encoded protein is CASSLELRENYQPQHF. V is TRBV5-5 and J is TRBJ1-5; no firm D call. This CDR3 is built from 16 residues. Per the germline V gene, CDR1 is SGHKS and CDR2 is YYEKEE (reference sequence). Trimming removed 0 bases at V and 5 bases at J, with 15 bases between.

V gene TRBV10-2 combines with J gene TRBJ2-6, with 9 bases aligning to TRBD1. After removal of 6 bases from V and 2 bases from J, the junction contained 5 bases not matched to a gene. The CDR3 contains 16 residues. The V gene's germline CDR1 is WSHSY and CDR2 SAAADI. The CDR3, as DNA: TGCGCCAGCAGGGAACAGGGGGCGGCTGGGGCCAACGTCCTGACTTTC. Translation gives CASREQGAAGANVLTF.

V is TRBV5-6 and J is TRBJ2-4; no reliable D call. Germline V lookup: CDR1 SGHDT, CDR2 YYEEEE. The germline V and J ends were trimmed by 7 bases and 0 bases, with 11 bases remaining between them. The CDR3 length is 14 residues. CDR3 sequence reads: CASHGRLAKNIQYF. CDR3 DNA sequence: TGTGCCAGCCATGGACGGTTAGCCAAAAACATTCAGTACTTC.

This clone has more than one count but fewer than ten. This sequence joins TRBV6-5 and TRBJ1-2; 7 bases align to TRBD1. The CDR3 has 12 amino acids. The junction had 6 bases not matched to a gene; V was cut back by 6 bases and J by 8 bases. Germline values: CDR1 MNHEY, CDR2 SVGAGI. The CDR3 protein is CASREGGRGYTF. DNA of the CDR3: TGTGCCAGCAGGGAAGGGGGCCGAGGCTACACCTTC.

The V and J genes are TRBV18 and TRBJ1-2; D is unclear. Per the germline V gene, CDR1 is KGHSH and CDR2 is LQKENI. Trimming removed 2 bases from V and 2 bases from J, with 6 bases in between. The CDR3 is 13 residues long. Here the CDR3 reads CASSPMENYGYTF. CDR3 in DNA: TGTGCCAGCTCACCAATGGAGAACTATGGCTACACCTTC.

For this clone: This specimen includes other DNA sequences encoding the same CDR3. The genes are TRBV5-1 and TRBJ2-2; TRBD1 agrees at 7 bases. This CDR3 has 15 residues. Germline CDR1 and CDR2: SGHRS and YFSETQ. The V and J ends lost 0 bases and 5 bases, in that order; junction bases with no gene match: 4. CDR3 protein: CASSLVGRGTGELFF. The CDR3, as DNA: TGCGCCAGCAGCTTGGTTGGCAGGGGGACCGGGGAGCTGTTTTTT. Full variable domain (rest looked up from reference TRBV5-1 and TRBJ2-2): KAGVTQTPRYLIKTRGQQVTLSCSPISGHRSVSWYQQTPGQGLQFLFEYFSETQRNKGNFPGRFSGRQFSNSRSEMNVSTLELGDSALYLCASSLVGRGTGELFFGEGSRLTVL.

This sequence joins TRBV13 and TRBJ2-1; 7 positions agree with TRBD1. V trimming: 3 bases; J trimming: 9 bases; junction bases outside the gene matches: 8. The V gene's germline CDR1 is PRHDT and CDR2 FYEKMQ (reference sequence). The CDR3 is 14 amino acids. Here the CDR3 DNA reads TGTGCCAGCAGCTTCCTCACAGGGGCGGTTGAGCAGTTCTTC. Translating gives CASSFLTGAVEQFF.

V is TRBV7-2 and J is TRBJ1-1; the D gene is possibly TRBD1 (5 bases). Germline V gene lookup returns CDR1 SGHTA and CDR2 FQGNSA. The V gene lost 1 base and the J gene lost 8 bases, with 8 bases spanning the gap. The CDR3 consists of 12 residues. CDR3 nucleotide sequence: TGTGCCAGCAGCTTAGACGGGGCAGAAGCTTTCTTT. Translated: CASSLDGAEAFF.

Details on this clone: The sample holds other DNA sequences that translate to the same CDR3. The chain couples TRBV7-2 to TRBJ2-5, with D maybe TRBD1 (6 bases). The germline V gene has CDR1 SGHTA and CDR2 FQGNSA. V lost 1 base to trimming and J lost 5 bases, with 8 bases between them. The CDR3 consists of 13 residues. CDR3 DNA: TGTGCCAGCAGCTTAGAGAGGGGGGAGACCCAGTACTTC. This codes for CASSLERGETQYF.